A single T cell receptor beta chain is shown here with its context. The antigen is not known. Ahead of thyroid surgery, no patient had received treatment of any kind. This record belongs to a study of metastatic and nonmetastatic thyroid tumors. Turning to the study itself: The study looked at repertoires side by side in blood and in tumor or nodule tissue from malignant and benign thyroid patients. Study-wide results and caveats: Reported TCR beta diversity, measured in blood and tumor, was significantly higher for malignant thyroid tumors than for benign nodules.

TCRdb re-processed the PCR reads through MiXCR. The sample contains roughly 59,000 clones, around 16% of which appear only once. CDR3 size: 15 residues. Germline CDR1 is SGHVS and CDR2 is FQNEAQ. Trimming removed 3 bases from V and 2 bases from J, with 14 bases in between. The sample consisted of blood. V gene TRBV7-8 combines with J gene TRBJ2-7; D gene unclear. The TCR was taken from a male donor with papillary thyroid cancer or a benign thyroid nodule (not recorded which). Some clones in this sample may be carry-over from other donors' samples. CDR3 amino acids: CASSFPGLGAYEQYF. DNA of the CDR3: TGTGCCAGCAGCTTCCCCGGGCTAGGAGCCTACGAGCAGTACTTC.